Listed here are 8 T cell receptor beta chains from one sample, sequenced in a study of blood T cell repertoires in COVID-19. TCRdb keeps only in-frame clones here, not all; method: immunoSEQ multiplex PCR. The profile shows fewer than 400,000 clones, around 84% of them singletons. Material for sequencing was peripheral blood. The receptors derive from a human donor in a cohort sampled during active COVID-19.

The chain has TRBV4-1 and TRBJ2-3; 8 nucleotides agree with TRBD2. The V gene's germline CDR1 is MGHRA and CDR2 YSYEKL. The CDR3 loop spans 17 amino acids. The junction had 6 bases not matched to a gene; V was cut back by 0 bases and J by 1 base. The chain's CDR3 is CASSQEVAGGGTDTQYF. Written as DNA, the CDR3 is TGCGCCAGCAGCCAAGAAGTGGCCGGGGGGGGCACAGATACGCAGTATTTT.

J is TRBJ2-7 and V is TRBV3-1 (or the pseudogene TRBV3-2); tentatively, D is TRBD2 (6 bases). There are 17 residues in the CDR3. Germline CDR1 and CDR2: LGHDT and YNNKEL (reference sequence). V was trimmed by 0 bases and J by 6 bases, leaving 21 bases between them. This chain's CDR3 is CASSQDWTSIGSVEQYF. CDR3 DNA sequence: TGTGCCAGCAGCCAAGATTGGACCTCTATCGGGAGTGTCGAGCAGTACTTC.

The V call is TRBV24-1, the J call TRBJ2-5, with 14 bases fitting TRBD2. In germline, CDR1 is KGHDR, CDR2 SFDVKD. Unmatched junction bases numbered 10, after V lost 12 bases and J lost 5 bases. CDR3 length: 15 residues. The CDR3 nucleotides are TGTGCCGGGACTAGCGGGAGAGGGAGTTTGGAGACCCAGTACTTC. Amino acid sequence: CAGTSGRGSLETQYF.

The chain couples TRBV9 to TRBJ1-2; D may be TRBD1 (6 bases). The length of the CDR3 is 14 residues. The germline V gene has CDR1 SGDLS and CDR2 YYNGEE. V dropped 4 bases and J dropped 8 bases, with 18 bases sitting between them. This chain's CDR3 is CASSSYRQGHGYTF. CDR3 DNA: TGTGCCAGCAGCTCATACCGGCAGGGACACGGCTACACCTTC.

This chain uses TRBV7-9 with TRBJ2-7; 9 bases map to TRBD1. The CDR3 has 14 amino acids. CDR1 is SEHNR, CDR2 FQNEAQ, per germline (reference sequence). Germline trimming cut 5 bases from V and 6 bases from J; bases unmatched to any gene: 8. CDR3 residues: CASSRDRAQSEQYF. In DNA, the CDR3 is TGTGCCAGCAGCCGGGACAGGGCACAAAGCGAGCAGTACTTC.

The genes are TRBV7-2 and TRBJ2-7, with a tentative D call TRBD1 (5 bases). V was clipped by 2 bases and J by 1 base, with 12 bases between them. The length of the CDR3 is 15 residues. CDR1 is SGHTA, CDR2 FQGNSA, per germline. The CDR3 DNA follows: TGTGCCAGCAGCTTAATCCAACCAGGGTCCTACGAGCAGTACTTC. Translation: CASSLIQPGSYEQYF.

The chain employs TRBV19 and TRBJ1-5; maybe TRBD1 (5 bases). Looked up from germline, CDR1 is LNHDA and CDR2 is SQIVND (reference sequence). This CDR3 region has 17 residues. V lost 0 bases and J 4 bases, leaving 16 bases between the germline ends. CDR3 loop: CASSIERPGQGNQPQHF. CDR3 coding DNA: TGTGCCAGTAGTATAGAAAGGCCAGGGCAGGGAAATCAGCCCCAGCATTTT.

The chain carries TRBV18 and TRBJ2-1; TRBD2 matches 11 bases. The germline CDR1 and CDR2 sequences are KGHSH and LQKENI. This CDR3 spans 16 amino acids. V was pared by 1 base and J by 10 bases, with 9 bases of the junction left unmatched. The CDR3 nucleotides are TGTGCCAGCTCACCACTGACTAGCGGGGAGCCAGGGGAGCAGTTCTTC. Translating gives CASSPLTSGEPGEQFF.